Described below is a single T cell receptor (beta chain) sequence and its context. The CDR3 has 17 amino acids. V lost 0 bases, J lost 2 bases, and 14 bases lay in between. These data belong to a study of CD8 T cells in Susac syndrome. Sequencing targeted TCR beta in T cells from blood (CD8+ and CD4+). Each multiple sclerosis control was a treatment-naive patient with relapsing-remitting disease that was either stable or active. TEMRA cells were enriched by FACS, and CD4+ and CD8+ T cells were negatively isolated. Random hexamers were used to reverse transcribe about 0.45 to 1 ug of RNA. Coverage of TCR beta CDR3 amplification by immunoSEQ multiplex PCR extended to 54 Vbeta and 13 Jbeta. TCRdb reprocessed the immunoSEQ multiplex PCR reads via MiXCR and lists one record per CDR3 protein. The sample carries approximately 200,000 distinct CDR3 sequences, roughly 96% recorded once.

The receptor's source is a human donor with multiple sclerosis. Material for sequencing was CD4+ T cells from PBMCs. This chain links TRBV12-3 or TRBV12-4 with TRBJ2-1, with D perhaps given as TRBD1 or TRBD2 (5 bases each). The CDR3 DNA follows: TGTGCCAGCAGTTTAGCGCGCCCCAGGGACCCCTACAATGAGCAGTTCTTC. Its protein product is CASSLARPRDPYNEQFF.